The 27 T cell receptor beta chains below all came from one sample that was sequenced in a study of cytomegalovirus exposure and HLA in healthy donors (dated 2017 in TCRdb). Library generation was performed with the immunoSEQ multiplex PCR assay. For the multiplex PCR, a mixture combining 60 forward primers for TCR Vbeta segments and 13 reverse primers for TCR Jbeta segments was used. Drawn from immuneACCESS, this table holds only the in-frame rearrangements with V and J called that TCRdb kept. Clones are partly lost; checked studies trace under half to an unresolved V gene and leave the rest unexplained. For this sample there are 160,000 or so clones; 84% appear just once. The ten largest clonotypes hold around 1% of the sample. Sequencing was performed on PBMCs. Receptor source: a man aged 30-40 years in good health and CMV-seronegative.

With regard to this clone: One junction end does not reproduce the germline sequence, and a read error may be involved. V is TRBV6-1 and J is TRBJ1-6; D might be TRBD1 (5 bases). Germline V CDR1 and CDR2: MNHNS, SASEGT. This CDR3 spans 16 amino acids. The CDR3 spells CASSGVSSGYNPPLHF. As DNA, the CDR3 is TGTGCCAGCAGTGGGGTCTCGTCAGGGTATAATCCACCCCTCCACTTT.

This chain connects TRBV7-9 to TRBJ2-6, with D hard to call. The germline V gene has CDR1 SEHNR and CDR2 FQNEAQ (reference sequence). The CDR3 runs 16 residues. V was clipped by 6 bases and J by 0 bases, with 12 bases between them. This chain's CDR3 is CASSFREHSGANVLTF. DNA of the CDR3: TGTGCCAGCAGTTTCCGAGAGCACTCTGGGGCCAACGTCCTGACTTTC.

J is TRBJ1-1 and V is TRBV2; D possibly corresponds to TRBD1 (6 bases). The germline V and J ends were trimmed by 7 bases and 4 bases, with 19 bases remaining between them. CDR3 size: 15 residues. Germline V lookup: CDR1 SNHLY, CDR2 FYNNEI. The CDR3 DNA sequence: TGTGCCAGCAACCCTCCTGGACAACAGGGCACTGAAGCTTTCTTT. Translating gives CASNPPGQQGTEAFF.

The chain uses TRBV14 and TRBJ2-2; 7 bases line up with TRBD2. The germline gives CDR1 SGHDN, CDR2 FVKESK. The trim removed 4 bases at V and 7 bases at J, leaving 6 bases unmatched. This CDR3 spans 14 amino acids. The CDR3, as DNA: TGTGCCAGCAGCCTCAATGGGAGGGGCGGGGAGCTGTTTTTT. It specifies CASSLNGRGGELFF.

The chain combines TRBV10-3 with TRBJ2-7, with 11 bases fitting TRBD1. Germline CDR1 is ENHRY and CDR2 is SYGVKD. Unmatched junction bases numbered 7, after V lost 2 bases and J lost 7 bases. The CDR3 totals 15 residues. Here the CDR3 DNA reads TGTGCCATCAGTGAGCCCGGACAGGGGGCGCATGAGCAGTACTTC. Amino acids: CAISEPGQGAHEQYF.

The chain links TRBV2 to TRBJ1-5; TRBD1 agrees at 7 bases. This CDR3 is built from 16 residues. The V segment lost 6 bases and the J segment 0 bases; nucleotides outside the gene matches: 8. Germline CDR1 is SNHLY and CDR2 is FYNNEI. CDR3 sequence reads: CASRPRTGVSNQPQHF. CDR3 DNA sequence: TGTGCCAGCAGACCTAGGACAGGAGTTAGCAATCAGCCCCAGCATTTT.

This chain links TRBV18 with TRBJ1-4; no clear D gene. Germline values: CDR1 KGHSH, CDR2 LQKENI. Trimming took off 0 bases at V and 8 bases at J, with 10 bases between the two ends. CDR3 length: 14 amino acids. CDR3 loop: CASSPPPGWEKLFF. As DNA, the CDR3 is TGTGCCAGCTCACCACCGCCCGGGTGGGAAAAACTGTTTTTT. Using reference TRBV18 and TRBJ1-4 for the parts outside the CDR3, the full variable domain is NAGVMQNPRHLVRRRGQEARLRCSPMKGHSHVYWYRQLPEEGLKFMVYLQKENIIDESGMPKERFSAEFPKEGPSILRIQQVVRGDSAAYFCASSPPPGWEKLFFGSGTQLSVL.

The chain uses TRBV9 and TRBJ2-3, with 10 bases identical to TRBD2. Germline V gene lookup returns CDR1 SGDLS and CDR2 YYNGEE. The CDR3 totals 16 residues. With 4 bases clipped from V and 4 bases from J, the junction kept 9 bases outside the gene matches. The CDR3 protein is CASSITAGGPPDTQYF. The CDR3 DNA sequence: TGTGCCAGCAGCATTACAGCGGGAGGGCCCCCAGATACGCAGTATTTT.

In this sample, this clone turned up a few times. V usage is TRBV6-5 and J usage is TRBJ1-5, with unresolved D. V was clipped by 4 bases and J by 4 bases, with 5 bases between them. From germline, CDR1 is MNHEY and CDR2 SVGAGI. This CDR3 region has 12 residues. The CDR3 loop reads CASSSLNQPQHF. DNA for the CDR3: TGTGCCAGCAGTTCTCTAAATCAGCCCCAGCATTTT.

For the CDR3, the DNA is TGTGCCAGCAGCCGTCGAGTCCCGGGACAGGTTTCTTTCGAGCAGTACTTC. This encodes CASSRRVPGQVSFEQYF. V usage is TRBV21-1 and J usage is TRBJ2-7; the tabulated D call, TRBD1, remains unverified against the DNA. TRBV21-1 is a documented pseudogene. CDR3 length: 17 amino acids.

The CDR3 loop reads CASSLRQGGDEQYF. The CDR3 nucleotides read TGCGCCAGCAGCTTGAGGCAGGGTGGCGACGAGCAGTACTTC. The J gene is TRBJ2-7, the V gene TRBV5-1; maybe TRBD1 (5 bases). This CDR3 spans 14 amino acids. Looked up from germline, CDR1 is SGHRS and CDR2 is YFSETQ. Trimming cost V 1 base and J 5 bases, with 13 bases left between them.

V and J are TRBV7-9 and TRBJ2-7, with 8 bases identical to TRBD2. The V segment lost 5 bases and the J segment 0 bases; nucleotides outside the gene matches: 15. The germline V gene has CDR1 SEHNR and CDR2 FQNEAQ (reference sequence). This CDR3 region has 18 residues. The CDR3 region has the DNA TGTGCCAGCAGCCCGGGTTGGGGACCGGGAGGGAGCTCCTACGAGCAGTACTTC. This gives the protein CASSPGWGPGGSSYEQYF.

V gene TRBV5-4 combines with J gene TRBJ2-5, with TRBD2 identical over 9 bases. Germline lookup yields CDR1 SGHNT and CDR2 YYREEE (reference sequence). The CDR3 is 16 residues long. With V trimmed by 5 bases and J by 4 bases, 12 bases remained unmatched. CDR3 loop: CASSSGAGGPGETQYF. The CDR3 DNA is TGTGCCAGCAGTAGCGGGGCGGGAGGGCCAGGAGAGACCCAGTACTTC.

The chain uses TRBV29-1 and TRBJ2-7, with D unclear. This CDR3 region has 11 residues. CDR1 and CDR2 from the germline V gene are SQVTM and ANQGSEA. The germline V and J ends were trimmed by 4 bases and 2 bases, with 6 bases remaining between them. CDR3 coding DNA: TGCAGCGTTGGATTAGCCTACGAGCAGTACTTC. Protein sequence: CSVGLAYEQYF.

This clone was found once. This chain uses TRBV4-2 with TRBJ1-2; D possibly corresponds to TRBD1 (5 bases). V lost 1 base to trimming and J lost 8 bases, with 14 bases between them. Germline lookup yields CDR1 LGHNA and CDR2 YNFKEQ. The length of the CDR3 is 14 residues. CDR3 DNA sequence: TGTGCCAGCAGCCAAGGTCAGGGTACGGAGGGCTACACCTTC. It translates to CASSQGQGTEGYTF.

This clone was found a few times. This chain uses TRBV6-4 with TRBJ2-2, with D possibly matching TRBD1 (6 bases). The V end was cut by 4 bases, the J end by 3 bases, with 6 bases between. The CDR3 totals 13 residues. From germline, CDR1 is MRHNA and CDR2 SNTAGT. CDR3 sequence reads: CASSAGDTGELFF. The DNA for the CDR3 is TGTGCCAGCAGTGCAGGGGACACCGGGGAGCTGTTTTTT.

The rearrangement uses TRBV10-1 and TRBJ2-7, with 8 bases that match TRBD2. The CDR3 extends over 16 amino acids. V dropped 5 bases and J dropped 0; count of bases not matched to a gene: 9. The V gene's germline CDR1 is WNHNN and CDR2 SYGVQD (reference sequence). The CDR3 loop is CASSSREGGFSYEQYF. The CDR3, as DNA: TGCGCCAGCAGTAGCCGGGAGGGGGGGTTCTCCTACGAGCAGTACTTC.

This clone occurred once. The genes are TRBV30 and TRBJ1-1; 7 bases match TRBD1. V lost 7 bases, J lost 2 bases, and 13 bases stayed unmatched. The CDR3 covers 15 residues. Germline assignment: CDR1 GTSNPN and CDR2 SVGIG (reference sequence). CDR3 sequence (DNA): TGTGCCTCCACGGAGGGGGCAATGAGAAACACTGAAGCTTTCTTT. Translating gives CASTEGAMRNTEAFF.

V and J are TRBV2 and TRBJ2-3, with 8 positions matching TRBD2. V lost 5 bases and J lost 6; bases outside the gene matches: 13. The CDR3 is made up of 16 amino acids. Germline V gene lookup returns CDR1 SNHLY and CDR2 FYNNEI. The CDR3 region is CASSPTSGGGQDTQYF. The CDR3 DNA follows: TGTGCCAGCAGTCCAACTAGCGGAGGGGGGCAGGATACGCAGTATTTT.

The rearrangement uses TRBV7-2 and TRBJ2-7, with D possibly being TRBD1 (5 bases). The CDR3 totals 13 residues. CDR1 and CDR2 from the germline V gene are SGHTA and FQGNSA. V was pared by 3 bases and J by 6 bases, with 12 bases between. The CDR3 DNA reads TGTGCCAGCAGCTTTGGGGCAGTAATCGAGCAGTACTTC. Its protein is CASSFGAVIEQYF.

The V call is TRBV6-4, the J call TRBJ1-4; possible D gene TRBD1, 6 bases. Germline CDR1 and CDR2: MRHNA and SNTAGT. Trimming cost V 3 bases and J 5 bases, with 16 bases left between them. The length of the CDR3 is 16 residues. CDR3 coding DNA: TGTGCCAGCAGTGAAACCGCGGACAGTGGAAATGAAAAACTGTTTTTT. As protein: CASSETADSGNEKLFF.

The chain employs TRBV19 and TRBJ2-5, with a tentative D call TRBD1 (5 bases). The J call is uncertain, as TRBJ2-7 better fits the DNA end. The CDR3 covers 15 residues. CDR1 is LNHDA, CDR2 SQIVND, per germline (reference sequence). CDR3 in DNA: TGTGCCAGTAGTATAGGTCTCCAGGGCTCGTACGAGCAGTACTTC. Translated, it gives CASSIGLQGSYEQYF.

This clone turned up a few times. The V call is TRBV10-1, the J call TRBJ1-1, with 8 bases lining up with TRBD1. This CDR3 spans 13 amino acids. Trimming at V came to 8 bases and at J to 5 bases, leaving 7 bases not matched to a gene. Germline loops: CDR1 WNHNN, CDR2 SYGVQD (reference sequence). The CDR3 DNA is TGCGCCAGCGCGTCAGGGGGCATAACTGAAGCTTTCTTT. Protein product: CASASGGITEAFF.

V usage is TRBV28 and J usage is TRBJ2-1; TRBD2 agrees at 8 bases. Per the germline V gene, CDR1 is MDHEN and CDR2 is SYDVKM. The V and J ends lost 5 bases and 9 bases, in that order; junction bases with no gene match: 6. This CDR3 is 13 amino acids long. Here the CDR3 DNA reads TGTGCCAGCAGTACCGGGACTAGACCTGAGCAGTTCTTC. This codes for CASSTGTRPEQFF.

This chain joins TRBV5-8 and TRBJ2-7, with D possibly TRBD2 on 5 matching bases. The V gene's germline CDR1 is SGHTS and CDR2 YDEGEE. The V end was cut by 6 bases, the J end by 2 bases, with 15 bases between. The CDR3 sequence is 14 residues long. The DNA for the CDR3 is TGTGCCAGCATTAATATGAGGGCTACCTACGAGCAGTACTTC. Its translation is CASINMRATYEQYF. Full variable domain (outside the CDR3, taken from reference TRBV5-8 and TRBJ2-7): EAGVTQSPTHLIKTRGQQATLRCSPISGHTSVYWYQQALGLGLQFLLWYDEGEERNRGNFPPRFSGRQFPNYSSELNVNALELEDSALYLCASINMRATYEQYFGPGTRLTVT.

V gene TRBV27 combines with J gene TRBJ2-5; TRBD1 aligns across 9 bases. CDR3 length: 15 residues. J was trimmed by 5 bases and V by 3 bases; bases with no gene match: 7. CDR1 MNHEY and CDR2 SMNVEV come from the germline V gene (reference sequence). This CDR3 is CASSLRDRAIETQYF. CDR3 in DNA: TGTGCCAGCAGTTTGCGGGACAGGGCTATCGAGACCCAGTACTTC.

The J gene is TRBJ2-2, the V gene TRBV27; perhaps TRBD1 as D (6 bases). V shed 5 bases and J shed 7 bases, with 17 bases lying between them. The CDR3 extends over 15 amino acids. Germline CDR1 MNHEY, CDR2 SMNVEV (reference sequence). CDR3 sequence: CASSPNDIGGGELFF. CDR3 nucleotide sequence: TGTGCCAGCAGTCCTAATGATATAGGGGGCGGGGAGCTGTTTTTT.